This TCR beta chain stems from a study of long-term antiretroviral therapy in people with HIV. Study details: The earliest samples came about a decade before the 2015 immediate-ART recommendation.

With regard to this clone: Antigen unknown.

Every HIV-positive participant received treatment in the United States. Until DNA extraction, the samples held between roughly 1-10 million cryopreserved PBMC. Regarding the study as a whole: Viral resistance, ART adherence and therapy changes all lacked available data.

An immunoSEQ assay, version v3.0, was performed at survey level. Libraries were prepared by immunoSEQ multiplex PCR; TCRdb keeps only in-frame clonotypes and omits some of them. Here the sample spans some 28,000 clones, nearly 95% being singletons. From germline, CDR1 is LNHDA and CDR2 SQIVND (reference sequence). CDR3 length: 13 amino acids. V lost 6 bases and J lost 6, with 14 bases in between. V and J are TRBV19 and TRBJ1-1; possible D gene TRBD1, 5 bases. This TCR came from a young man with HIV. The sample here was unsorted PBMCs, taken 6 to 6.5 years after starting antiretroviral therapy. In nucleotides, the CDR3 is TGTGCCAGTAGCCCAGGGCCCAGAGCTGAAGCTTTCTTT. This translates into CASSPGPRAEAFF.